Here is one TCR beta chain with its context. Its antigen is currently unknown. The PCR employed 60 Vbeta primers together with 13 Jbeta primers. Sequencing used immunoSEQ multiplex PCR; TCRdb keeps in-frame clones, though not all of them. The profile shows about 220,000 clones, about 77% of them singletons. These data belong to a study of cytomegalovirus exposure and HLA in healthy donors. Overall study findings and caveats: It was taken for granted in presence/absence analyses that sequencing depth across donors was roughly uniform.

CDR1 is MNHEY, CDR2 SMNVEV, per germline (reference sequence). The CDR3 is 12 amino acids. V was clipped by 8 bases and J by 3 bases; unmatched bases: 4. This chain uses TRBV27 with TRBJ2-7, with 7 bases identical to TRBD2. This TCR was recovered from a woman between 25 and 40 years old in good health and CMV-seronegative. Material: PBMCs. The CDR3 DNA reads TGTGCCAGCGGGAGGGGTATCTACGAGCAGTACTTC. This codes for CASGRGIYEQYF.